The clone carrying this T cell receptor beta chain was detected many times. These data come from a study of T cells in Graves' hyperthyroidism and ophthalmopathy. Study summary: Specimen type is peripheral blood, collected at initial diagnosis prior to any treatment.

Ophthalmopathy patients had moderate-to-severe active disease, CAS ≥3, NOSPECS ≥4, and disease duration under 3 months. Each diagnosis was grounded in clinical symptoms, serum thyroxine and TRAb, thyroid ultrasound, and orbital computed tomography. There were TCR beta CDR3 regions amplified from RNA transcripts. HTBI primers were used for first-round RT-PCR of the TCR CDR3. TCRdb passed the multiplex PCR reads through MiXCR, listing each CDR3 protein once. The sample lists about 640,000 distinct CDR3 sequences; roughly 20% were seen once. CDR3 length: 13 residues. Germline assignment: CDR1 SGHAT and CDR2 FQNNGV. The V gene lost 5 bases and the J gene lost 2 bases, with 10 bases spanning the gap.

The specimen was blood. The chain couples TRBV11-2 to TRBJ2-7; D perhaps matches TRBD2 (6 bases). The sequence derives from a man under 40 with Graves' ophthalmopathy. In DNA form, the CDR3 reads TGTGCCAGCAGCACCGGAGGGACCTACGAGCAGTACTTC. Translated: CASSTGGTYEQYF. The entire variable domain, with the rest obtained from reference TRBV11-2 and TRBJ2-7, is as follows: EAGVAQSPRYKIIEKRQSVAFWCNPISGHATLYWYQQILGQGPKLLIQFQNNGVVDDSQLPKDRFSAERLKGVDSTLKIQPAKLEDSAVYLCASSTGGTYEQYFGPGTRLTVT.